The T cell receptor beta chain under discussion was sequenced for a study of blood T cell repertoires in COVID-19 (dated by TCRdb to about 2020). Broadly, across the study: Samples covering the acute and convalescent phases of COVID-19 were provided by collaborators in the United States, Italy and Spain. A de-identified subject ID, COVID-19 status, age in years and sex were almost always included in the sample metadata. The material from the prospective study consisted of cDNA or gDNA derived from T cells, B-cell-depleted T cells, or PBMCs. The samples were drawn from the first 160 participants of the ongoing ImmuneRACE study and from about 1,200 subjects provided by 6 global collaborators. The dataset comprised deeply sampled blood TCRbeta repertoires from subjects exposed to, actively infected with, or recovered from COVID-19. HLA class I and class II types, where available, came from metadata supplied by the sample provider rather than from assay-based typing. The repertoires were released in a freely available public database meant as a resource for research on the immune response to SARS-CoV-2. Here is what the overall study found, with its caveats: The quantity of clinical and demographic metadata differed by source and by participant and was supplied without curation.

The collaborating institutions used their own protocols to collect whole blood in K2EDTA tubes. For TCRbeta analysis, collaborator samples were shipped as frozen whole blood, as isolated PBMCs, or as DNA extracted from either sample type. Of note for this clone: There is no known antigen for this receptor. Nothing much larger sits one base from this clone, and base qualities are not available.

TCRbeta CDR3 regions were amplified from genomic DNA using the immunoSEQ Assay, a bias-controlled multiplex PCR. Concerning the study's data processing: Within the assay, amplification of reference gene primers was used to estimate how many nucleated cells each sample contained. Sequence reads were collapsed and filtered to measure the absolute abundance of every unique TCRbeta CDR3 rearrangement. For each sample, productive Simpson clonality was calculated as the square root of Simpson's diversity index over productive rearrangements. TCRdb stores this immuneACCESS table with in-frame sequences only. Part of the clones is absent; in the studies checked, under half of the shortfall reflects unresolved V genes, and no reason is known for the rest. The V and J calls and clone size were taken over from that table, and D and trimming were inferred from the DNA. The sample has roughly 35,000 clones on record, 75% to 90% of them singletons. The top ten clones comprise less than 2% of the sample.

Looking up the germline V gene yields CDR1 KGHDR and CDR2 SFDVKD. Counted from cysteine to phenylalanine, this CDR3 has 17 amino acids. Kept here is only the CDR3 DNA, which spans 51 bases and is read in frame from base 1. Unmatched junction bases come to 9, with V trimmed by 4 bases and J by 6 bases. The source is a man aged 45-65 years with active or convalescent COVID-19. The chain uses TRBV24-1 and TRBJ2-1; TRBD2 lines up with 12 middle nucleotides. Sequenced: peripheral blood. Here the CDR3 is given as CATSDRQTSGGTNEQFF. The DNA reads TGTGCCACCAGTGACCGCCAAACTAGCGGGGGGACCAATGAGCAGTTCTTC.